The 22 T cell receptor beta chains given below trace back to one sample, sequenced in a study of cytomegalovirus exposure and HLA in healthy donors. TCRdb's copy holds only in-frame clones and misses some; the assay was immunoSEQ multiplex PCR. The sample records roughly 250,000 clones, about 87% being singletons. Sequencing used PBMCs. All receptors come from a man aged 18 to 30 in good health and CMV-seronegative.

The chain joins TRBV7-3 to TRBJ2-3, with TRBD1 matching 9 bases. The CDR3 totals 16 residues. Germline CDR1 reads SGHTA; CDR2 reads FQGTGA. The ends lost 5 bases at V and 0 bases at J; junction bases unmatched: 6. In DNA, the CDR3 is TGTGCCAGCAGCCAGGCCGGGACAGGGAGCACAGATACGCAGTATTTT. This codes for CASSQAGTGSTDTQYF.

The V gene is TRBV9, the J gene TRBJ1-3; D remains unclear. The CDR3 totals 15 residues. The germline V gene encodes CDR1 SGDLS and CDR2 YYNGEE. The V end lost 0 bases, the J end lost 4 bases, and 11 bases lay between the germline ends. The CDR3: CASSVVGSLGNTIYF. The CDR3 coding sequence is TGTGCCAGCAGCGTAGTGGGCAGCTTGGGAAACACCATATATTTT.

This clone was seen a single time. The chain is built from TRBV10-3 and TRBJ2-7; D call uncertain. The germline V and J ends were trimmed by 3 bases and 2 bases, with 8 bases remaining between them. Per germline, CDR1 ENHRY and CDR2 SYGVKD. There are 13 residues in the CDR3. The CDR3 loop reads CAISDDSTYEQYF. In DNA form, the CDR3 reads TGTGCCATCAGTGACGACTCCACCTACGAGCAGTACTTC.

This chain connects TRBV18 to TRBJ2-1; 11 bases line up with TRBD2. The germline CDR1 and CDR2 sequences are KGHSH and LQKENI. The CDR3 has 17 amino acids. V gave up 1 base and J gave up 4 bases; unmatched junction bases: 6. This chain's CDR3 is CASSPLAGGPGYNEQFF. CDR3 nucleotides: TGTGCCAGCTCACCACTAGCGGGAGGGCCGGGTTACAATGAGCAGTTCTTC.

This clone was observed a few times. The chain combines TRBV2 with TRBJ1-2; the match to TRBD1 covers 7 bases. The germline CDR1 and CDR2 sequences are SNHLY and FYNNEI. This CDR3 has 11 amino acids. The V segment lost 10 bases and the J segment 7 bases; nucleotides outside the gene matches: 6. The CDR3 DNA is TGTGCCACCGGGACAGAGCCTGGCTACACCTTC. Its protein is CATGTEPGYTF.

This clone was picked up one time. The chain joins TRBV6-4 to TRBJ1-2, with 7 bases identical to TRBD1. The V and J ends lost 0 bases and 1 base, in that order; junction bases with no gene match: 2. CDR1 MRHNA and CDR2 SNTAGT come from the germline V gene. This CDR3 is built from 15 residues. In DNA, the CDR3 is TGTGCCAGCAGTGACTCCTACAGGGGTAACTATGGCTACACCTTC. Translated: CASSDSYRGNYGYTF.

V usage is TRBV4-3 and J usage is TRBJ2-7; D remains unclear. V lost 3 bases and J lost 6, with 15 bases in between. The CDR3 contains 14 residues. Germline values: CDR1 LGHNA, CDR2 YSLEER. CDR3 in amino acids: CASSHAIRSGEQYF. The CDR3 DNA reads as TGCGCCAGCAGCCATGCAATCCGGTCGGGCGAGCAGTACTTC.

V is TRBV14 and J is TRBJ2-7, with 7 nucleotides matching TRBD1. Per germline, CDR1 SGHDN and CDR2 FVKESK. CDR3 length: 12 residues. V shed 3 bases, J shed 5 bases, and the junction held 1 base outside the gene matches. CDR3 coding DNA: TGTGCCAGCAGCCAGCAGGGGGACGAGCAGTACTTC. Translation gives CASSQQGDEQYF.

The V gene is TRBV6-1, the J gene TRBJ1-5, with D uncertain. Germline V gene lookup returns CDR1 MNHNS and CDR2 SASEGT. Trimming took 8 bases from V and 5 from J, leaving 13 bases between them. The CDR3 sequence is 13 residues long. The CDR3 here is CASSRLSHQPQHF. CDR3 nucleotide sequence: TGTGCCAGCTCTCGTCTTTCCCATCAGCCCCAGCATTTT.

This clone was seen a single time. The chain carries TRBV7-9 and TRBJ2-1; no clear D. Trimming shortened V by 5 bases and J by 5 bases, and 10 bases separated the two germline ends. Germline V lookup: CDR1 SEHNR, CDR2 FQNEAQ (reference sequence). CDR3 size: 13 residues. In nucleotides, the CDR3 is TGTGCCAGCAGCAGACTGGATAACAATGAGCAGTTCTTC. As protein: CASSRLDNNEQFF.

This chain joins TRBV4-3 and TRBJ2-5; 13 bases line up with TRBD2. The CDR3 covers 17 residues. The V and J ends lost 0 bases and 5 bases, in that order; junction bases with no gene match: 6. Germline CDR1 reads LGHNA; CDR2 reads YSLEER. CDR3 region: CASSQDTSGGAGETQYF. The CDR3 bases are TGCGCCAGCAGCCAAGATACTAGCGGGGGGGCCGGGGAGACCCAGTACTTC.

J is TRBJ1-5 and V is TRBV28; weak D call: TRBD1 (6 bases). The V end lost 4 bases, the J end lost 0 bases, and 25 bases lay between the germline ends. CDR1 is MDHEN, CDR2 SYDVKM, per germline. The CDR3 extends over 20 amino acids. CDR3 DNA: TGTGCCAGCAGTTCCCCCCTCATCAGGGGCCCCACATATAGCAATCAGCCCCAGCATTTT. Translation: CASSSPLIRGPTYSNQPQHF.

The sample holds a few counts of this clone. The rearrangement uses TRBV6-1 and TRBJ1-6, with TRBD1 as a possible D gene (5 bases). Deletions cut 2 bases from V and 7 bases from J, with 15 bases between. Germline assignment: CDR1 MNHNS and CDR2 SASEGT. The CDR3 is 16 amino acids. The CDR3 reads CASSEPPGRANSPLHF. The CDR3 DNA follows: TGTGCCAGCAGTGAACCACCGGGCAGGGCGAATTCACCCCTCCACTTT.

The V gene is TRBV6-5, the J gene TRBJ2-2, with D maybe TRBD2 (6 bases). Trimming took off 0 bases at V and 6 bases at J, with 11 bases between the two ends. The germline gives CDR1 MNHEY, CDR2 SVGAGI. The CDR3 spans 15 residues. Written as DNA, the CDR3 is TGTGCCAGCAGTTACTCGGAGGGTAGGGCCGGGGAGCTGTTTTTT. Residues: CASSYSEGRAGELFF.

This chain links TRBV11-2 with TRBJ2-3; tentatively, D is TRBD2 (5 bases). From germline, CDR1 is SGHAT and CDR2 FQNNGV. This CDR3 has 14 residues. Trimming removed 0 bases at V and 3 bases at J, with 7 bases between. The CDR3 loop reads CASSLDPGTDTQYF. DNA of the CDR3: TGTGCCAGCAGCTTAGATCCGGGAACAGATACGCAGTATTTT.

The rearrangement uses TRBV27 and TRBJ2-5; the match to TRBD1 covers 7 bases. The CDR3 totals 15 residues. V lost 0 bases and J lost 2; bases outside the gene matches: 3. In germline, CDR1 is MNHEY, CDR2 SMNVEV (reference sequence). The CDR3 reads CASSLSGDRQETQYF. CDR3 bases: TGTGCCAGCAGTTTATCAGGGGACAGACAAGAGACCCAGTACTTC.

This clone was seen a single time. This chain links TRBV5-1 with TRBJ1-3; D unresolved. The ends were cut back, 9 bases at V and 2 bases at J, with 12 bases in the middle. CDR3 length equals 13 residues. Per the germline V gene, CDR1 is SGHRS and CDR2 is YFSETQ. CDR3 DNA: TGCGCCACAGCGGACGTCCCTGGAAACACCATATATTTT. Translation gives CATADVPGNTIYF. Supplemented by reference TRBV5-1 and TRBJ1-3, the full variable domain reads KAGVTQTPRYLIKTRGQQVTLSCSPISGHRSVSWYQQTPGQGLQFLFEYFSETQRNKGNFPGRFSGRQFSNSRSEMNVSTLELGDSALYLCATADVPGNTIYFGEGSWLTVV.

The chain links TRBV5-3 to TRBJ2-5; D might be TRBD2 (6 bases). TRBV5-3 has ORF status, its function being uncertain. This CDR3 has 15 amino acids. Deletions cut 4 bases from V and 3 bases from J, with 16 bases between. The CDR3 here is CARSKWRGRKETQYF. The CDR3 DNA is TGTGCCAGAAGCAAGTGGAGGGGCAGGAAAGAGACCCAGTACTTC.

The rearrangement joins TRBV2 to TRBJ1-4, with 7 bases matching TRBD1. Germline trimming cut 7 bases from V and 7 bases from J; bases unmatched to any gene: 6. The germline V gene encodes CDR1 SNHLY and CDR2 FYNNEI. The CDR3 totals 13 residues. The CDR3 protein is CASTGGLIEKLFF. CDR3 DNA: TGTGCCAGCACAGGGGGTCTCATTGAAAAACTGTTTTTT.

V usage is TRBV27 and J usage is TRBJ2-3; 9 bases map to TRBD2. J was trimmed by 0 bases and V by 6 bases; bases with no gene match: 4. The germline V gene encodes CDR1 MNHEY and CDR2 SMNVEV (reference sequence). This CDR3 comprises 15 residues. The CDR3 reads CASRGLALSTDTQYF. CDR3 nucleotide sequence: TGTGCCAGCAGGGGACTAGCCTTAAGCACAGATACGCAGTATTTT.

The CDR3 coding sequence is TGTGCCAGCAGCTCCGGACAGGTCAAAGTGAATACGCAGTATTTT. Translated, it gives CASSSGQVKVNTQYF. The rearrangement links TRBV6-5 to TRBJ2-3; 7 bases align to TRBD1. This CDR3 comprises 15 residues. The J segment lost 7 bases and the V segment lost 6 bases, leaving 13 bases of the junction unmatched. Looked up from germline, CDR1 is MNHEY and CDR2 is SVGAGI.

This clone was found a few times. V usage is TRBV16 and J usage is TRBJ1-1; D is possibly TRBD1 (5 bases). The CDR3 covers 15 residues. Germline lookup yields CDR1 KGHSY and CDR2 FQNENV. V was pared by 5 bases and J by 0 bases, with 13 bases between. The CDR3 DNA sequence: TGTGCCAGCAGCTCCAGGGTTTTAATGAACACTGAAGCTTTCTTT. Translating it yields CASSSRVLMNTEAFF.